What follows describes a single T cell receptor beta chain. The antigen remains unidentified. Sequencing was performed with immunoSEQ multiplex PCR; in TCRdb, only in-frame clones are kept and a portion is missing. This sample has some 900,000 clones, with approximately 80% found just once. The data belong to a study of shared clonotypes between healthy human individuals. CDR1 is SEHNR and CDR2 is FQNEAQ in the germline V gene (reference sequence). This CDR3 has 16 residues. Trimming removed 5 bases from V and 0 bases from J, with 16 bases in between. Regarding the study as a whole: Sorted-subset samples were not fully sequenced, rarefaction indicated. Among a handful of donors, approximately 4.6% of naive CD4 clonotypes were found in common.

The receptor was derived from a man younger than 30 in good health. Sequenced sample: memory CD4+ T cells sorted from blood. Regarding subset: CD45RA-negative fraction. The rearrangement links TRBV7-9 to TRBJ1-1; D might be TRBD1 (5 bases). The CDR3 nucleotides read TGTGCCAGCAGCCCCAGAGGACACGAGATGAACACTGAAGCTTTCTTT. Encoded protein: CASSPRGHEMNTEAFF.